These T cell receptor beta chains were read from a single sample in a study of T-cell memory formation after mild COVID-19. TCRdb re-called the 5' RACE reads with MiXCR, one entry per CDR3 protein. Seen here are about 190,000 distinct CDR3 sequences, 15% to 20% observed once, and the top ten hold 2.4%. Sequencing was done on a sample of PBMCs or a T cell subset sorted from them (not recorded which). The receptors were gathered from an adult woman who had mild COVID-19 (a few samples of this study predate the infection). Cell type and time point are not known. The CDR3 runs from the conserved cysteine through the conserved F or W. D genes are given only for firm matches. Clone size is not always given. Where it is, it says once, few, many or a class for expanded clones.

j_gene | len | d_gene | abundance | v_gene | CDR3aa | CDR3nt
TRBJ1-5 | 14 | NA | many | TRBV6-1 | CASKSDGGRQPQHF | TGTGCCAGCAAGTCGGACGGGGGGCGTCAGCCCCAGCATTTT
TRBJ2-1 | 15 | TRBD1 | NA | TRBV7-2 | CASSLTGGVYNEQFF | TGTGCCAGCAGCCTGACAGGGGGCGTCTACAATGAGCAGTTCTTC
TRBJ2-1 | 14 | NA | few | TRBV5-1 | CASTPNREYNEQFF | TGCGCCAGCACTCCGAACAGGGAGTACAATGAGCAGTTCTTC
TRBJ2-5 | 17 | TRBD2 | few | TRBV27 | CASSPSGLAGVRETQYF | TGTGCCAGCAGCCCTTCGGGACTAGCGGGAGTGAGGGAGACCCAGTACTTC
TRBJ1-2 | 13 | NA | NA | TRBV20-1 | CSASMSSSRGYTF | TGCAGTGCTAGCATGTCCAGCTCTCGTGGCTACACCTTC
TRBJ2-2 | 13 | NA | NA | TRBV9 | CASSVALTGELFF | TGTGCCAGCAGCGTAGCTTTAACCGGGGAGCTGTTTTTT
TRBJ2-1 | 16 | TRBD2 | few | TRBV3-1 | CASSQGLGGRTNEQFF | TGTGCCAGCAGCCAAGGTCTTGGCGGGAGAACCAATGAGCAGTTCTTC
TRBJ2-4 | 13 | NA | many | TRBV20-1 | CSAMTEVGGIQYF | TGCAGTGCCATGACAGAAGTAGGAGGCATTCAGTACTTC
TRBJ2-3 | 15 | NA | many | TRBV4-2 | CASSPRGLVTDTQYF | TGTGCCAGCAGCCCTAGGGGCCTAGTCACAGATACGCAGTATTTT
TRBJ2-1 | 16 | NA | many | TRBV7-6 | CASSPILGHTKNEQFF | TGTGCCAGCAGCCCCATACTGGGCCACACTAAGAATGAGCAGTTCTTC
TRBJ1-6 | 14 | NA | NA | TRBV2 | CASRSDSSNSPLHF | TGTGCCAGCAGAAGCGACAGCTCGAATTCACCCCTCCACTTT
TRBJ2-7 | 11 | NA | few | TRBV12-3/TRBV12-4 | CASSSGPEQYF | TGTGCCAGCAGTTCCGGTCCAGAGCAGTACTTC
TRBJ1-5 | 14 | NA | NA | TRBV12-3/TRBV12-4 | CASSSIRGGQPQHF | TGTGCCAGCAGCTCGATCAGGGGTGGTCAGCCCCAGCATTTT
TRBJ1-4 | 15 | TRBD1 | NA | TRBV11-2 | CASSYPGQGVEKLFF | TGTGCCAGCAGCTATCCGGGACAGGGGGTTGAAAAACTGTTTTTT
TRBJ1-2 | 14 | NA | few | TRBV20-1 | CSAREGRLNYGYTF | TGCAGTGCTAGAGAAGGACGCTTGAACTATGGCTACACCTTC
TRBJ2-1 | 16 | TRBD2 | NA | TRBV9 | CASSVTPGLAGDEQFF | TGTGCCAGCAGCGTAACCCCGGGACTAGCGGGAGACGAGCAGTTCTTC
TRBJ2-1 | 14 | NA | NA | TRBV27 | CASSKVSSYNEQFF | TGTGCCAGCAGTAAAGTTAGCTCCTACAATGAGCAGTTCTTC
TRBJ1-2 | 13 | NA | few | TRBV11-2 | CASSFSGVYGYTF | TGTGCCAGCAGCTTCTCAGGGGTCTATGGCTACACCTTC
TRBJ1-1 | 12 | NA | NA | TRBV12-3/TRBV12-4 | CASSLRFGEAFF | TGTGCCAGCAGTTTACGCTTCGGTGAAGCTTTCTTT
TRBJ2-7 | 13 | NA | few | TRBV18 | CASSPQGSYEQYF | TGTGCCAGCTCACCACAGGGCTCCTACGAGCAGTACTTC
TRBJ2-5 | 15 | NA | NA | TRBV4-3 | CASSQDSKGWETQYF | TGCGCCAGCAGCCAAGATTCTAAAGGGTGGGAGACCCAGTACTTC
TRBJ1-1 | 16 | TRBD1 | few | TRBV12-3/TRBV12-4 | CASSGRGSSLNTEAFF | TGTGCCAGCAGTGGCAGGGGGAGCTCCCTTAACACTGAAGCTTTCTTT
TRBJ2-7 | 13 | NA | NA | TRBV4-3 | CASSQVVRGEQYF | TGCGCCAGCAGCCAAGTTGTTAGGGGGGAGCAGTACTTC
TRBJ2-1 | 12 | NA | NA | TRBV4-2 | CASSPLGSEQFF | TGTGCCAGCAGCCCCCTAGGTAGTGAGCAGTTCTTC
TRBJ1-5 | 12 | TRBD1 | few | TRBV10-3 | CAISPDREPQHF | TGTGCCATCAGCCCCGACAGGGAACCCCAGCATTTT
TRBJ1-1 | 11 | NA | NA | TRBV2 | CASSPRAEAFF | TGTGCCAGCAGTCCCCGTGCTGAAGCTTTCTTT
TRBJ1-5 | 16 | TRBD1 | many | TRBV29-1 | CSVVVDRGRSNQPQHF | TGCAGCGTTGTTGTGGACAGGGGGAGAAGCAATCAGCCCCAGCATTTT
TRBJ1-5 | 16 | NA | NA | TRBV20-1 | CSARMTGTYSNQPQHF | TGCAGTGCTAGAATGACCGGGACTTATAGCAATCAGCCCCAGCATTTT